These 12 T cell receptor beta chains came from one sample sequenced in a study of beta chain features in type 1 diabetes. Study-wide points: The study found moderately but significantly shorter TCRB CDR3s in all four CD4+ subsets of Type 1 diabetes patients.

TCRB transcripts that were expressed got sequenced, as all of the isolated RNA had been reverse transcribed. The method was immunoSEQ multiplex PCR; TCRdb's version includes in-frame clones alone and lacks a portion of them. This table has more than 550,000 clones, 11% to 15% appearing once. No antigens are known for them. The sequenced material came from naive CD4+ T cells from blood. Receptor source: a man aged 18 to 30 with type 1 diabetes.

A few counts support this clone. The CDR3 sequence: CASSTGPVETQYF. The CDR3 coding sequence is TGTGCCAGCAGCACCGGACCTGTGGAGACCCAGTACTTC. This rearrangement joins TRBV5-4 to TRBJ2-5, with D unresolved. V was clipped by 4 bases and J by 5 bases, with 12 bases between them. Germline CDR1 is SGHNT and CDR2 is YYREEE (reference sequence). The CDR3 covers 13 residues.

CDR3 residues: CASSPVTGRGGEQYF. The CDR3 bases are TGTGCCAGCTCACCAGTGACAGGGAGAGGTGGCGAGCAGTACTTC. V and J are TRBV18 and TRBJ2-7; 7 nucleotides match TRBD1. V lost 2 bases and J lost 6; bases outside the gene matches: 10. The CDR3 contains 15 residues. Germline assignment: CDR1 KGHSH and CDR2 LQKENI.

This chain connects TRBV6-6 to TRBJ1-2, with D perhaps matching TRBD1 (6 bases). Germline CDR1 and CDR2: MNHNY and SVGAGI (reference sequence). The CDR3 spans 13 residues. V was trimmed by 7 bases and J by 4 bases, leaving 13 bases between them. CDR3 sequence (DNA): TGTGCCAGCAATCAGGGGTATGGCTATGGCTACACCTTC. Its protein product is CASNQGYGYGYTF.

The chain has TRBV7-2 and TRBJ1-2; D unclear. In germline, CDR1 is SGHTA, CDR2 FQGNSA. The V end was cut by 2 bases, the J end by 4 bases, with 11 bases between. The CDR3 spans 14 residues. CDR3 residues: CASSLRQKSYGYTF. CDR3 nucleotide sequence: TGTGCCAGCAGCTTAAGGCAGAAGAGCTATGGCTACACCTTC.

V usage is TRBV6-6 and J usage is TRBJ2-7; tentative D call: TRBD1 (6 bases). The CDR3 is 16 residues long. V lost 0 bases and J 3 bases, leaving 15 bases between the germline ends. CDR1 MNHNY and CDR2 SVGAGI come from the germline V gene (reference sequence). The chain's CDR3 is CASSYSSPGQNYEQYF. In DNA, the CDR3 is TGTGCCAGCAGTTACTCCAGCCCGGGACAAAACTACGAGCAGTACTTC.

In its sample, this clone was seen a few times. This chain links TRBV6-5 with TRBJ2-2, with D possibly matching TRBD1 (5 bases). The CDR3 has 12 amino acids. V gave up 8 bases and J gave up 6 bases, with 10 bases separating them. CDR1 MNHEY and CDR2 SVGAGI come from the germline V gene. DNA for the CDR3: TGTGCCAGCTCCAGGGCCGCCGGGGAGCTGTTTTTT. It specifies CASSRAAGELFF.

This clone was observed a handful of times. This chain links TRBV11-2 with TRBJ1-2, with 7 bases matching TRBD1. The CDR3 consists of 14 residues. Germline V gives CDR1 SGHAT, CDR2 FQNNGV. J gave up 4 bases and V 5 bases, and 7 bases lay outside the gene matches. CDR3 sequence reads: CASSPTQGTYGYTF. In DNA form, the CDR3 reads TGTGCCAGCAGCCCGACACAGGGGACCTATGGCTACACCTTC.

This clone was counted only a few times. The CDR3 here is CASSTDWGTEAFF. CDR3 DNA: TGTGCCAGCAGTACCGACTGGGGGACTGAAGCTTTCTTT. V usage is TRBV7-2 and J usage is TRBJ1-1; possibly TRBD1 for D (5 bases). The V gene's germline CDR1 is SGHTA and CDR2 FQGNSA. The CDR3 extends over 13 amino acids. Trimming took 6 bases from V and 5 from J, leaving 13 bases between them.

This clone was counted a few times. This rearrangement joins TRBV28 to TRBJ1-2; D remains unclear. V was trimmed by 7 bases and J by 0 bases, leaving 12 bases between them. This CDR3 contains 14 residues. Germline V lookup: CDR1 MDHEN, CDR2 SYDVKM. In DNA form, the CDR3 reads TGTGCCAGCATAAGTACAGCCCCTAACTATGGCTACACCTTC. Protein sequence: CASISTAPNYGYTF.

This clone was observed a handful of times. This chain joins TRBV28 and TRBJ2-7; 8 nucleotides agree with TRBD1. Germline CDR1 and CDR2: MDHEN and SYDVKM. This CDR3 contains 14 residues. After removal of 2 bases from V and 9 bases from J, the junction contained 9 bases not matched to a gene. The CDR3 spells CASSLGTGAGWQYF. CDR3 DNA sequence: TGTGCCAGCAGTTTAGGGACAGGTGCGGGTTGGCAGTACTTC. Based on the CDR3 plus reference TRBV28 and TRBJ2-7, the full variable domain is DVKVTQSSRYLVKRTGEKVFLECVQDMDHENMFWYRQDPGLGLRLIYFSYDVKMKEKGDIPEGYSVSREKKERFSLILESASTNQTSMYLCASSLGTGAGWQYFGPGTRLTVT.

This clone was seen only a few times. V and J are TRBV7-9 and TRBJ1-1; D is unresolved. CDR1 SEHNR and CDR2 FQNEAQ come from the germline V gene (reference sequence). CDR3 length: 14 amino acids. V was clipped by 1 base and J by 3 bases, with 9 bases between them. The CDR3 sequence is CASSLDDGDTEAFF. In DNA, the CDR3 is TGTGCCAGCAGCTTAGATGACGGGGACACTGAAGCTTTCTTT.

This clone occurred a few times. J is TRBJ2-1 and V is TRBV11-3, with a possible D match to TRBD2 (6 bases). CDR1 and CDR2 (germline): SGHNT, YENEEA. The CDR3 is made up of 13 amino acids. The V gene lost 4 bases and the J gene lost 7 bases, with 11 bases spanning the gap. Here the CDR3 DNA reads TGTGCCAGCAGCTCCACGGGGGAGAATGAGCAGTTCTTC. Residues: CASSSTGENEQFF.